This T cell receptor (beta chain) emerged from a study of T cell responses to AZD1222 COVID-19 vaccine. Notes on the study in general: The donor group comprised mostly white British people and more females; the analysis possibly underestimated clonal diversity.

The V gene lost 6 bases and the J gene lost 7 bases, with 18 bases spanning the gap. Germline lookup yields CDR1 LGHDT and CDR2 YNNKEL (reference sequence). CDR3 length: 15 amino acids. Generated by immunoSEQ multiplex PCR, the TCRdb table keeps only in-frame clones and is missing some. Found here are approximately 84,000 clones, roughly 88% of them singletons; the top ten hold roughly 10%. Comment on this clone: Antigen: not known.

The sample consisted of peripheral blood, taken 28 days after the second AZD1222 dose. The TCR was taken from an adult who received the AZD1222 COVID-19 vaccine. The rearrangement uses TRBV3-1 (or the pseudogene TRBV3-2) and TRBJ1-4; weak D call: TRBD1 (5 bases). This CDR3 reads CASSPGPRRGEKLFF. In DNA form, the CDR3 reads TGTGCCAGCAGTCCGGGGCCACGGCGAGGTGAAAAACTGTTTTTT.